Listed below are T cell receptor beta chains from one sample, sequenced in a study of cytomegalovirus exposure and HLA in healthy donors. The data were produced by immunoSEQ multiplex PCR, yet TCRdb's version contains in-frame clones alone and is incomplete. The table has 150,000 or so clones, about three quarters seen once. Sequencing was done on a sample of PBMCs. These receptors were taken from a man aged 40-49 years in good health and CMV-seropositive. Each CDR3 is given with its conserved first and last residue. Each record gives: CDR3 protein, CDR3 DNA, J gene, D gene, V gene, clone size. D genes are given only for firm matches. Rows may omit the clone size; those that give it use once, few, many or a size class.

cdr3_aa: CASGLETSGQFF; cdr3_nt: TGTGCTAGTGGTTTGGAGACTAGTGGCCAGTTCTTC; j_call: TRBJ2-1; d_call: NA; v_call: TRBV12-5; clone_size: NA
cdr3_aa: CASSQDFLARNNGYTF; cdr3_nt: TGCGCCAGCAGCCAAGATTTCTTGGCCAGGAACAATGGCTACACCTTC; j_call: TRBJ1-2; d_call: NA; v_call: TRBV4-1; clone_size: NA
cdr3_aa: CASSETSGGPNPYYEQYF; cdr3_nt: TGTGCCAGCAGTGAGACTAGCGGGGGGCCCAACCCCTACTACGAGCAGTACTTC; j_call: TRBJ2-7; d_call: TRBD2; v_call: TRBV2; clone_size: NA
cdr3_aa: CASSVDSLSGNTIYF; cdr3_nt: TGTGCCAGCAGTGTAGACAGTCTCTCTGGAAACACCATATATTTT; j_call: TRBJ1-3; d_call: NA; v_call: TRBV2; clone_size: NA
cdr3_aa: CASSAGTSVTYEQYF; cdr3_nt: TGTGCCAGCAGCGCCGGGACTAGCGTAACCTACGAGCAGTACTTC; j_call: TRBJ2-7; d_call: TRBD2; v_call: TRBV5-4; clone_size: NA
cdr3_aa: CASSQTGIGDTQYF; cdr3_nt: TGTGCCAGCAGCCAGACAGGGATAGGCGATACGCAGTATTTT; j_call: TRBJ2-3; d_call: TRBD1; v_call: TRBV7-2; clone_size: NA
cdr3_aa: CASIPSVNTGELFF; cdr3_nt: TGCGCCAGCATCCCTAGCGTGAACACCGGGGAGCTGTTTTTT; j_call: TRBJ2-2; d_call: NA; v_call: TRBV10-2; clone_size: NA
cdr3_aa: CASTAGLGDEQYF; cdr3_nt: TGTGCCAGCACCGCGGGACTCGGGGACGAGCAGTACTTC; j_call: TRBJ2-7; d_call: NA; v_call: TRBV7-6; clone_size: NA
cdr3_aa: CASSQDGLLLNEQFF; cdr3_nt: TGTGCCAGCAGCCAAGACGGACTCCTTCTCAATGAGCAGTTCTTC; j_call: TRBJ2-1; d_call: NA; v_call: TRBV14; clone_size: NA
cdr3_aa: CASSLVGGASYEQYF; cdr3_nt: TGTGCCAGCAGCTTAGTAGGGGGCGCCTCCTACGAGCAGTACTTC; j_call: TRBJ2-7; d_call: TRBD1; v_call: TRBV7-9; clone_size: few
cdr3_aa: CASSWTGHEAFF; cdr3_nt: TGCGCCAGCAGCTGGACAGGGCACGAAGCTTTCTTT; j_call: TRBJ1-1; d_call: TRBD1; v_call: TRBV5-1; clone_size: once
cdr3_aa: CASRLAGSYEQYF; cdr3_nt: TGTGCCAGCCGACTAGCGGGCTCCTACGAGCAGTACTTC; j_call: TRBJ2-7; d_call: TRBD2; v_call: TRBV7-2; clone_size: NA
cdr3_aa: CASSGGGSWSEKLFF; cdr3_nt: TGTGCCAGCAGCGGGGGAGGGAGTTGGAGTGAAAAACTGTTTTTT; j_call: TRBJ1-4; d_call: NA; v_call: TRBV9; clone_size: NA
cdr3_aa: CASSTDRGQLDTIYF; cdr3_nt: TGTGCCAGCAGCACGGACAGGGGGCAATTGGACACCATATATTTT; j_call: TRBJ1-3; d_call: NA; v_call: TRBV21-1; clone_size: NA
cdr3_aa: CASSVLAGGTDTQYF; cdr3_nt: TGTGCCAGCAGCGTACTAGCGGGAGGCACAGATACGCAGTATTTT; j_call: TRBJ2-3; d_call: TRBD2; v_call: TRBV5-6; clone_size: NA
cdr3_aa: CASSTQQGAYEQYF; cdr3_nt: TGTGCCAGCAGTACCCAACAGGGGGCCTACGAGCAGTACTTC; j_call: TRBJ2-7; d_call: TRBD1; v_call: TRBV28; clone_size: few
cdr3_aa: CASAKGGDTGELFF; cdr3_nt: TGTGCCAGCGCAAAAGGGGGGGACACCGGGGAGCTGTTTTTT; j_call: TRBJ2-2; d_call: NA; v_call: TRBV28; clone_size: NA